This T cell receptor beta chain was obtained from a study of PD-L1 blockade in urothelial cancer. General study results and limits: At 3 weeks on treatment, tumor-associated clones expanded more with durable benefit.

As for this clone: Its antigen is undetermined.

The time point denotes: peripheral blood 6 weeks after treatment start. Each PCR had synthetic TCR analog templates added to it as a spike-in. Using immunoSEQ multiplex PCR, the repertoire was profiled, and TCRdb retains in-frame clones only, with some absent. The sample consists of approximately 91,000 clones, 83% of them appearing once. V shed 3 bases, J shed 2 bases, and the junction held 9 bases outside the gene matches. This CDR3 contains 16 residues. Looked up from germline, CDR1 is SGHRS and CDR2 is YFSETQ. The source of this sequence is a man between 65 and 80 years old with urothelial cancer. The sequenced sample was PBMCs, obtained around atezolizumab (anti-PD-L1) treatment. This chain links TRBV5-1 with TRBJ2-3; TRBD1 aligns across 7 bases. CDR3 in amino acids: CASSWGEGADTDTQYF. As DNA, the CDR3 is TGCGCCAGCAGCTGGGGAGAGGGGGCTGACACAGATACGCAGTATTTT.